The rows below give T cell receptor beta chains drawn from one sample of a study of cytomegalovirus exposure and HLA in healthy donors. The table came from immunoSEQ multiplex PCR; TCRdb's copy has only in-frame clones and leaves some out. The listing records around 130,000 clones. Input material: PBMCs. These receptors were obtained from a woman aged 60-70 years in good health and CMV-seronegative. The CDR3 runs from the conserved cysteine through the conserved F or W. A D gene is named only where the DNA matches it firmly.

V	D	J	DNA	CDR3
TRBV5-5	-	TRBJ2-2	TGTGCCAGCAGCTTTGGAGCGGGTTCGAACACCGGGGAGCTGTTTTTT	CASSFGAGSNTGELFF
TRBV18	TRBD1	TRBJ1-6	TGTGCCAGCTCAGAACAGACAGGGGATCGTTCACCCCTCCACTTT	CASSEQTGDRSPLHF
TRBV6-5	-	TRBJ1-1	TGTGCCAGCAGTTACGGGGGCCCCACTGAAGCTTTCTTT	CASSYGGPTEAFF
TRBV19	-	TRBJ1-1	TGTGCCAGTAGTAGCGATTACACTGAAGCTTTCTTT	CASSSDYTEAFF
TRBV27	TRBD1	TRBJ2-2	TGTGCCAGCAGTTTATGGGTCGACAGGGCCATCCCCGGGGAGCTGTTTTTT	CASSLWVDRAIPGELFF
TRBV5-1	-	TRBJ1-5	TGCGCCAGCAGCTTGGAGGTAAGGCGGGAAAGGGTCAATCAGCCCCAGCATTTT	CASSLEVRRERVNQPQHF
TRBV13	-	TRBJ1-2	TGTGCCAGCAGCTTGGGGTATGGGGGCTCGAATGCTGCGTATGGCTACACCTTC	CASSLGYGGSNAAYGYTF
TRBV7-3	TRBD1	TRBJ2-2	TGTGCCAGCAGCTCCGGACAGGGATCGATCGGGGAGCTGTTTTTT	CASSSGQGSIGELFF
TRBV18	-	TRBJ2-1	TGTGCCAGCTCACCACGAGACGGCGGTGAGCAGTTCTTC	CASSPRDGGEQFF
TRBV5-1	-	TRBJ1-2	TGCGCCAGCAGCCCGACAGAACCCTATGGCTACACCTTC	CASSPTEPYGYTF
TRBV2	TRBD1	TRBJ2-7	TGTGCCAGCATGGATGGGACAGGGGGCTACGAGCAGTACTTC	CASMDGTGGYEQYF
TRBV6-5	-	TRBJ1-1	TGTGCCAGCAGTTACCGAACAGGAAACACTGAAGCTTTCTTT	CASSYRTGNTEAFF
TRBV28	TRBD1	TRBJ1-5	TGTGCCAGCAGTCCATACGGACAGGGATATGGCAATCAGCCCCAGCATTTT	CASSPYGQGYGNQPQHF
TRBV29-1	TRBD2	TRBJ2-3	TGCAGCGTTGAATTTAGCGGGGGTGGGTATACGCAGTATTTT	CSVEFSGGGYTQYF
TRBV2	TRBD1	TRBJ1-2	TGTGCCAGCAGTGGACAGGGTTTGGGCTACACCTTC	CASSGQGLGYTF
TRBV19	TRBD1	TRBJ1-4	TGTGCCAGTAGTAACGTACAGGGGGCAGACGAAAAACTGTTTTTT	CASSNVQGADEKLFF
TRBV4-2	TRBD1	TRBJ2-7	TGTGCCAGCAGTCGCGGACAGGGGATCGAGCAGTACTTC	CASSRGQGIEQYF
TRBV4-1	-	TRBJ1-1	TGCGCCAGCAGCCACCCCTGGCGGGGTACTGAAGCTTTCTTT	CASSHPWRGTEAFF
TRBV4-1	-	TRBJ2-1	TGCGCCAGCAGCCCGACTGAGCATGAGCAGTTCTTC	CASSPTEHEQFF
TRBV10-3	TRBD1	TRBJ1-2	TGTGCCATCAGTGAAGGAGGGGGCAACTATGGCTACACCTTC	CAISEGGGNYGYTF
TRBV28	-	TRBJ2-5	TGTGCCAGCAGTTTGACGTTCCCGGGACTCGAACAAGAGACCCAGTACTTC	CASSLTFPGLEQETQYF
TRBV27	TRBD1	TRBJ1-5	TGTGCCAGCAGTTTAATGGGACAGGGTCGTCAGCCCCAGCATTTT	CASSLMGQGRQPQHF
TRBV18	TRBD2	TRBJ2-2	TGTGCCAGCCGGCCGGGAGGGCTCAAGATCACCGGGGAGCTGTTTTTT	CASRPGGLKITGELFF
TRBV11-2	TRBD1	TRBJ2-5	TGTGCCAGCAGCCCTCGGGACAGGGGAGGAGAGACCCAGTACTTC	CASSPRDRGGETQYF
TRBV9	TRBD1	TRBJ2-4	TGTGCCAGCAGCGTAGACCCGGGACAGAAACACATTCAGTACTTC	CASSVDPGQKHIQYF
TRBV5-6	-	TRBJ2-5	TGTGCCAGCAGCCCGACCGGGGTACAAGAGACCCAGTACTTC	CASSPTGVQETQYF
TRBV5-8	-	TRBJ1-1	TGTGCCAGCAGCCACTACCAAACAGGGCAAGCTTTCTTT	CASSHYQTGQAFF
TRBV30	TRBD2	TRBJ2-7	TGTGCCTGGATCTCCGGACTAGCGGGAAAGTACGAGCAGTACTTC	CAWISGLAGKYEQYF
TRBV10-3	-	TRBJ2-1	TGTGCCATCAGTGAGTCGGAGGGTGAGCAGTTCTTC	CAISESEGEQFF
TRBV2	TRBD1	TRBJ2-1	TGTGCCAGCAGGGAACAGGGGGCCTACAATGAGCAGTTCTTC	CASREQGAYNEQFF
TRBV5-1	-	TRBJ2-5	TGCGCCAGCAGCTTACAGGGTGGCGTTGAGACCCAGTACTTC	CASSLQGGVETQYF
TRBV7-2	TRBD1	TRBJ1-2	TGTGCCAGCGCCTCAGGGGGAAAAGACTATAGCTACACCTTC	CASASGGKDYSYTF
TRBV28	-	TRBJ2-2	TGTGCCAGCAGTCCAACAGGGAAGGGTCGCACCGGGGAGCTGTTTTTT	CASSPTGKGRTGELFF
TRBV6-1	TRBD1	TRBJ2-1	TGTGCCAGCAGCTTGGACAGGGTGAATGAGCAGTTCTTC	CASSLDRVNEQFF
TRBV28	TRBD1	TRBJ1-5	TGTGCCAGCCTGTTCCAGGGGGGAGGACAGCCCCAGCATTTT	CASLFQGGGQPQHF
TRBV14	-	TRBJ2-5	TGTGCCAGCAGCCATGGAGGTTGGCGGGCGGAGACCCAGTACTTC	CASSHGGWRAETQYF
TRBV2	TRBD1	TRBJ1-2	TGTGCCAGCACCTTGGACAGGAGCAACAACTATGGCTACACCTTC	CASTLDRSNNYGYTF
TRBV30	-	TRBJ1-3	TGTGCCTGGGGCCGGGGTGACGGAAACACCATATATTTT	CAWGRGDGNTIYF
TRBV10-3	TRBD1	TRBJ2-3	TGTGCCATCATGGCCGGGACAGGGGCGCAGCAGGAGCAGTATTTT	CAIMAGTGAQQEQYF
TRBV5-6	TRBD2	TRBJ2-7	TGTGCCAGCAGCTTACGAAGCGGGGGGGCTTTCTACGAGCAGTACTTC	CASSLRSGGAFYEQYF
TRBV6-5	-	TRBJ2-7	TGTGCCAGCAGTTACTCAGGGGGACTATTCTACGAGCAGTACTTC	CASSYSGGLFYEQYF
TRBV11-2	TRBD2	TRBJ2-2	TGTGCCAGCCGGGAGGCCGGCAACACCGGGGAGCTGTTTTTT	CASREAGNTGELFF
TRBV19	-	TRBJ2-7	TGTGCCAGTAGTATCTCATGGTCGGGATACGAGCAGTACTTC	CASSISWSGYEQYF
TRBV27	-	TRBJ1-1	TGTGCCAGCAGTTTATGGCAGGGCGACACTGAAGCTTTCTTT	CASSLWQGDTEAFF
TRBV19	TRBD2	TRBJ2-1	TGTGCCAGTAGGAGAGGTCGCGGGAGCGCTCTCGGCAATGAGCAGTTCTTC	CASRRGRGSALGNEQFF
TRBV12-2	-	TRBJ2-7	TGTGCAAGTCGCTCCAGAACCCGCGGCTACGAGCAGTACTTC	CASRSRTRGYEQYF
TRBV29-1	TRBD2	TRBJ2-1	TGCAGCGTTGCGGGGACTAGGGACAATGAGCAGTTCTTC	CSVAGTRDNEQFF
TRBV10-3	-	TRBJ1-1	TGTGCCATCAGTGAGTCGGCCGGGACTGAAGCTTTCTTT	CAISESAGTEAFF
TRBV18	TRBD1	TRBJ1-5	TGTGCCAGCTCACCGACAGGGACCTTTTATAGCAATCAGCCCCAGCATTTT	CASSPTGTFYSNQPQHF
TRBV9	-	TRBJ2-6	TGTGCCAGCAGCGTGCGGGCCGCAGGTGGGGCCAACGTCCTGACTTTC	CASSVRAAGGANVLTF
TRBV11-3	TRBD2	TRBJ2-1	TGTGCCAGCAGCTACCGCTTCGAGGGACTAGCGGGGGGATCCTACAATGAGCAGTTCTTC	CASSYRFEGLAGGSYNEQFF
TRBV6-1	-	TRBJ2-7	TGTGCCAGCAGGGAATCAAGCGCATCCGTGATCTACGAGCAGTACTTC	CASRESSASVIYEQYF